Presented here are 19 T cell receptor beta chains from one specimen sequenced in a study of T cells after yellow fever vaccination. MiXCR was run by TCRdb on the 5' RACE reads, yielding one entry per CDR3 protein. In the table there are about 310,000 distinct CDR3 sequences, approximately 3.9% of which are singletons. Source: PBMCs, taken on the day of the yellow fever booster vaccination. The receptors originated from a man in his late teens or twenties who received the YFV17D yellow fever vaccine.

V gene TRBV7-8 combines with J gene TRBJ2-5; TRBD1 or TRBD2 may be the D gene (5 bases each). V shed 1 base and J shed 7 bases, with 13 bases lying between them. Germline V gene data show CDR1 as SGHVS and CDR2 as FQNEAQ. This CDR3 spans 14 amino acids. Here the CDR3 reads CASSLGRVGGTQYF. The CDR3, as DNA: TGTGCCAGCAGCTTAGGCAGGGTCGGAGGGACCCAGTACTTC.

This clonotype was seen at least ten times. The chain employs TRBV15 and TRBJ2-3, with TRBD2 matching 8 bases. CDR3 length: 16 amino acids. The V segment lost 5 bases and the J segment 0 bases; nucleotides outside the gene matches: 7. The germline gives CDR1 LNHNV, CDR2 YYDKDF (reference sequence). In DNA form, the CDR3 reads TGTGCCACCAGCGTCCACAGACTAGCGAGCACAGATACGCAGTATTTT. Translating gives CATSVHRLASTDTQYF. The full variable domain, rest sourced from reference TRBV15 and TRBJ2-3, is DAMVIQNPRYQVTQFGKPVTLSCSQTLNHNVMYWYQQKSSQAPKLLFHYYDKDFNNEADTPDNFQSRRPNTSFCFLDIRSPGLGDTAMYLCATSVHRLASTDTQYFGPGTRLTVL.

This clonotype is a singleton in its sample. The CDR3 reads CASTPGHLGGYEKLFF. The CDR3 DNA reads as TGTGCCAGCACTCCGGGACACCTTGGGGGCTATGAAAAACTGTTTTTT. J is TRBJ1-4 and V is TRBV19; possibly TRBD1 for D (6 bases). Per the germline V gene, CDR1 is LNHDA and CDR2 is SQIVND (reference sequence). The CDR3 runs 16 residues. Trimming left V 9 bases short and J 6 bases short, with 23 bases between.

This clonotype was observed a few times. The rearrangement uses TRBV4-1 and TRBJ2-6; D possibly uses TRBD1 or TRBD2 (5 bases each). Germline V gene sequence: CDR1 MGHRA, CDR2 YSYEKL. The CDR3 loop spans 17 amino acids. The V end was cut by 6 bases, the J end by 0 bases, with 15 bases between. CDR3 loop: CASRQPGRISGANVLTF. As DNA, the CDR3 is TGCGCCAGCAGACAACCGGGACGGATCTCTGGGGCCAACGTCCTGACTTTC.

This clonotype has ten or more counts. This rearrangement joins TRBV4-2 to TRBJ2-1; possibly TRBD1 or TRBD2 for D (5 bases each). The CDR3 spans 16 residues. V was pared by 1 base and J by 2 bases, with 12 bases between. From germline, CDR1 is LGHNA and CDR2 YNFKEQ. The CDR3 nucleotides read TGTGCCAGCAGCCAAGGGCCAGGGACGACCTACAATGAGCAGTTCTTC. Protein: CASSQGPGTTYNEQFF.

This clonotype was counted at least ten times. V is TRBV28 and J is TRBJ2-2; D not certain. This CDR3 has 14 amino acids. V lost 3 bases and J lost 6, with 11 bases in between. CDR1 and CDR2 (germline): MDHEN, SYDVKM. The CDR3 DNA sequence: TGTGCCAGCAGTTTGTGGGCGGCGGCCGGGGAGCTGTTTTTT. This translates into CASSLWAAAGELFF.

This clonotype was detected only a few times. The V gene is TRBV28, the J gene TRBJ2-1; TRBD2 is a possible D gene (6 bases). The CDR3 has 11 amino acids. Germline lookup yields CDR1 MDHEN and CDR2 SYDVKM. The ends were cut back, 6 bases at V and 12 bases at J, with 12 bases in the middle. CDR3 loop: CASRSVGGQFF. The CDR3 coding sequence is TGTGCCAGCAGGTCGGTCGGGGGGCAGTTCTTC. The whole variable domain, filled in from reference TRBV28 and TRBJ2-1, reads DVKVTQSSRYLVKRTGEKVFLECVQDMDHENMFWYRQDPGLGLRLIYFSYDVKMKEKGDIPEGYSVSREKKERFSLILESASTNQTSMYLCASRSVGGQFFGPGTRLTVL.

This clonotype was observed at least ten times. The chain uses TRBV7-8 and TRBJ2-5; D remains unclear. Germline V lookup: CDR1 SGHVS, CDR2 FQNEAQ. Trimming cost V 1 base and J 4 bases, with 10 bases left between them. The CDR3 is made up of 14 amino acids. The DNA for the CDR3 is TGTGCCAGCAGCTTAGATCCAGGCGCAGAGACCCAGTACTTC. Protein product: CASSLDPGAETQYF.

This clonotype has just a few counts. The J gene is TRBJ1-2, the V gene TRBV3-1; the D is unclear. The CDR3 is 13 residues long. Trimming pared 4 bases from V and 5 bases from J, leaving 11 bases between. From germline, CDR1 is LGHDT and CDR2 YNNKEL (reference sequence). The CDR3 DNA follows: TGTGCCAGCAGCCCAAGGGTTGGGTATGGCTACACCTTC. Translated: CASSPRVGYGYTF. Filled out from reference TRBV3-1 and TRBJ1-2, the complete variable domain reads DTAVSQTPKYLVTQMGNDKSIKCEQNLGHDTMYWYKQDSKKFLKIMFSYNNKELIINETVPNRFSPKSPDKAHLNLHINSLELGDSAVYFCASSPRVGYGYTFGSGTRLTVV.

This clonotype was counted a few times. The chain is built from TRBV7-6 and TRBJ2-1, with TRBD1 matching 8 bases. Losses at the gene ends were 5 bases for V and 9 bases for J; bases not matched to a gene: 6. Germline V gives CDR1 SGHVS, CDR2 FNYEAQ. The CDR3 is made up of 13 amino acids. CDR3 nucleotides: TGTGCCAGCAGCACCGGACAGGGTTTTGAGCAGTTCTTC. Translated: CASSTGQGFEQFF.

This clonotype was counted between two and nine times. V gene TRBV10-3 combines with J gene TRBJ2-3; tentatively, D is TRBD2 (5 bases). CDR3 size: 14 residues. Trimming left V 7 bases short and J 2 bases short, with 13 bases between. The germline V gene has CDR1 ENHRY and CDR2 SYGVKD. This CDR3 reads CAIMGGSTTDTQYF. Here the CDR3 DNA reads TGTGCCATCATGGGCGGGTCAACCACAGATACGCAGTATTTT.

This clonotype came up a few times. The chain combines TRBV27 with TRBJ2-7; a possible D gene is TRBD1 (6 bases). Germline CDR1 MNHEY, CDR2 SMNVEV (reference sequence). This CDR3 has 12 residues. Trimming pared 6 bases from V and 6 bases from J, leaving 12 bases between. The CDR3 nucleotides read TGTGCCAGCAGCCATGGGGGCGGCGAGCAGTACTTC. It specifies CASSHGGGEQYF.

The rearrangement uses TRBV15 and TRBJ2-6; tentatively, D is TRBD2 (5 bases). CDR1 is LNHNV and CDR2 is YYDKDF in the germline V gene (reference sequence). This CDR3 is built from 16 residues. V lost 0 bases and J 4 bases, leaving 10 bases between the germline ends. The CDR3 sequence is CATSRDRTGGANVLTF. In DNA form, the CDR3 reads TGTGCCACCAGCAGAGACCGGACTGGCGGGGCCAACGTCCTGACTTTC.

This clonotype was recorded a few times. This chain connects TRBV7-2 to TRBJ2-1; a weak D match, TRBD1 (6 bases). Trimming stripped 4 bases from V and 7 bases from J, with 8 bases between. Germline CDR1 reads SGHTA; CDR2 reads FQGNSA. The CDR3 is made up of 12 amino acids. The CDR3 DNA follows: TGTGCCAGCAGCTACAGGGAAAATGAGCAGTTCTTC. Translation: CASSYRENEQFF. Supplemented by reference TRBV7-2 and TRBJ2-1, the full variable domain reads GAGVSQSPSNKVTEKGKDVELRCDPISGHTALYWYRQSLGQGLEFLIYFQGNSAPDKSGLPSDRFSAERTGGSVSTLTIQRTQQEDSAVYLCASSYRENEQFFGPGTRLTVL.

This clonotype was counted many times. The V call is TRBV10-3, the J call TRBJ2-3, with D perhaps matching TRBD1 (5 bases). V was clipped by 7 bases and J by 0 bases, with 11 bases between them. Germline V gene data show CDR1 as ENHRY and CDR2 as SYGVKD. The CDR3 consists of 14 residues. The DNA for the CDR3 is TGTGCCATCAAGGGGATAACTAGCACAGATACGCAGTATTTT. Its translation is CAIKGITSTDTQYF.

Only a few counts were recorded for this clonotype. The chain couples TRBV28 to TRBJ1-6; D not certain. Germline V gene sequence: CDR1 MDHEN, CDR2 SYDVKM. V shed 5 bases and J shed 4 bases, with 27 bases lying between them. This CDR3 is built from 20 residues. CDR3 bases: TGTGCCAGCAGTCCTGGAAAACCCGACACGGGAGGAGGGTATAATTCACCCCTCCACTTT. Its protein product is CASSPGKPDTGGGYNSPLHF. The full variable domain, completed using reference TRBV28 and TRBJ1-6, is DVKVTQSSRYLVKRTGEKVFLECVQDMDHENMFWYRQDPGLGLRLIYFSYDVKMKEKGDIPEGYSVSREKKERFSLILESASTNQTSMYLCASSPGKPDTGGGYNSPLHFGNGTRLTVT.

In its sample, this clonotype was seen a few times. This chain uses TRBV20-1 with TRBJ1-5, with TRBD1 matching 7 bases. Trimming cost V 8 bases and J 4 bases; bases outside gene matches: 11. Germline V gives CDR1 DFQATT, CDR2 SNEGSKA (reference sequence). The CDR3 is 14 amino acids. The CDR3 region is CSYRGQGVNQPQHF. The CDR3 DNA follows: TGCAGTTATAGGGGGCAGGGTGTTAATCAGCCCCAGCATTTT.

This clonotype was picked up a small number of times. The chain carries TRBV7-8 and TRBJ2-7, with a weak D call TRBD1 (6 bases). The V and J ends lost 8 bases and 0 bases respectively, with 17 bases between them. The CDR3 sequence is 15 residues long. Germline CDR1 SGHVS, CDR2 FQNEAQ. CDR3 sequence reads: CASHAAGDGSYEQYF. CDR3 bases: TGTGCCAGCCACGCAGCAGGGGACGGCTCCTACGAGCAGTACTTC.

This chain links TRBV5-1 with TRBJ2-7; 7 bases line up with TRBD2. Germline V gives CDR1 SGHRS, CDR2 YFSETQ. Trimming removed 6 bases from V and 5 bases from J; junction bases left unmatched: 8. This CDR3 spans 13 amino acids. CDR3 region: CASMSRGDDEQYF. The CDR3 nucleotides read TGCGCCAGCATGAGCCGGGGGGACGACGAGCAGTACTTC.